This T cell receptor beta chain was retrieved from a study of T cells in Graves' hyperthyroidism and ophthalmopathy. Regarding the study as a whole: Ophthalmopathy was told apart from stable hyperthyroidism by a 13 V-J model.

Many counts were recorded for this clonotype. Its antigen is as yet unknown. Amplification yielded TCR beta CDR3 regions, with RNA transcripts as the source. RT-PCR in the first round (using the HTBI primer set) targeted the TCR CDR3. From the multiplex PCR reads, TCRdb called clonotypes with MiXCR, one entry per CDR3 protein. Of roughly 400,000 distinct CDR3 sequences detected, roughly 14% appear once; the ten largest clones hold 25% to 35%. Trimming removed 0 bases from V and 0 bases from J, with 7 bases in between. This CDR3 contains 15 residues. Per the germline V gene, CDR1 is SGHRS and CDR2 is YFSETQ.

The chain employs TRBV5-1 and TRBJ2-1; D gene ambiguous. Sequencing was carried out using blood. The sequence was obtained from a woman aged 18-35 years with Graves' hyperthyroidism that later progressed to Graves' ophthalmopathy. CDR3 region: CASSLGWGSYNEQFF. Written as DNA, the CDR3 is TGCGCCAGCAGCTTGGGCTGGGGCTCCTACAATGAGCAGTTCTTC. Looking up the rest from reference TRBV5-1 and TRBJ2-1 gives the full variable domain: KAGVTQTPRYLIKTRGQQVTLSCSPISGHRSVSWYQQTPGQGLQFLFEYFSETQRNKGNFPGRFSGRQFSNSRSEMNVSTLELGDSALYLCASSLGWGSYNEQFFGPGTRLTVL.